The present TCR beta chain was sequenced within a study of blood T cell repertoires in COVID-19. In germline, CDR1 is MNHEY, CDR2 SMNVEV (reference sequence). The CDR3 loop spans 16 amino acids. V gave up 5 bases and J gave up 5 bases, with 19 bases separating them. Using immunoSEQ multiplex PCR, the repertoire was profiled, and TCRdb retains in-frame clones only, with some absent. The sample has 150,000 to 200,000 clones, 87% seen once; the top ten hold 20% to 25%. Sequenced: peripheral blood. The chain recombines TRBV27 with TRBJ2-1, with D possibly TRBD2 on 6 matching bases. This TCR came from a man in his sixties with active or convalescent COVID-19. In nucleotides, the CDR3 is TGTGCCAGCAGTCCCCTGGGCGGGATCCTCGACAATGAGCAGTTCTTC. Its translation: CASSPLGGILDNEQFF.